One T cell receptor (beta chain) is described in this entry. Its cognate antigen is unknown. Germline is not matched at one junction end, which may reflect a read error. The data derive from a study of shared clonotypes between healthy human individuals. General study findings and limits: Rarefaction analysis demonstrated incomplete sorted-subset sequencing notwithstanding large depth.

Adult Caucasians living in Nashville, Tennessee made up all of the donors. This table comes from immunoSEQ multiplex PCR, and its TCRdb copy is limited to in-frame clones, with some not included. The table shows approximately 980,000 clones, with 60% to 85% occurring only once. The clonotype was recovered from a man aged 18-30 years in good health. The sequencing sample was made of memory CD4+ T cells sorted from blood. Sample subset: CD45RA-negative fraction.

As DNA, the CDR3 is TGTGCTAGCAGCTCCAGACGGGCCGACTACAATGAGCAGTTCTTC. This sequence encodes CASSSRRADYNEQFF. The chain recombines TRBV7-7 with TRBJ2-1; D gene unclear. Germline assignment: CDR1 SSHAT and CDR2 FNYEAQ (reference sequence). CDR3 size: 15 residues.